This T cell receptor beta chain was recovered during a study of naive and memory T cell subsets. The CDR3 sequence is 15 residues long. Trimming pared 3 bases from V and 3 bases from J, leaving 16 bases between. The germline V gene has CDR1 DFQATT and CDR2 SNEGSKA (reference sequence). The beta constant-region primer was an equimolar mix of two oligonucleotides covering TRBC1 and TRBC2. From the UMI-ligation and nested PCR reads, TCRdb called clonotypes with MiXCR, one entry per CDR3 protein. The table records 130,000 to 150,000 distinct CDR3 sequences, over 15% of them present only once. The specimen was naive CD4+ T cells from blood. This sequence joins TRBV20-1 and TRBJ2-3; D perhaps matches TRBD2 (5 bases). This receptor was identified in a human donor in good health. CDR3 sequence: CSASVEVGATDTQYF. The CDR3 DNA is TGCAGTGCTAGCGTAGAAGTGGGAGCTACAGATACGCAGTATTTT.